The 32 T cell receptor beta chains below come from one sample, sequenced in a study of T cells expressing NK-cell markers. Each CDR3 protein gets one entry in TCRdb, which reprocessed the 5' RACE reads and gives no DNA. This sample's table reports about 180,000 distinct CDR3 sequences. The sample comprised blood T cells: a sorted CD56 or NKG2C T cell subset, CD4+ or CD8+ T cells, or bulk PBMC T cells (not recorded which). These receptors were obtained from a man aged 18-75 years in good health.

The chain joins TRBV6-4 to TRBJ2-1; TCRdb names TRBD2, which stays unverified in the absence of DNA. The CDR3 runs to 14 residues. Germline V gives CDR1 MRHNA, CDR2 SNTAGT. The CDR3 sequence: CASSGLAGGNEQFF.

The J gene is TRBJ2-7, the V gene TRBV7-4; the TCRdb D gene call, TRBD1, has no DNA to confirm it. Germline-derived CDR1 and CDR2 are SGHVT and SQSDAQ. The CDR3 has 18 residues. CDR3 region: CASSFPTLRQGATYEQYF.

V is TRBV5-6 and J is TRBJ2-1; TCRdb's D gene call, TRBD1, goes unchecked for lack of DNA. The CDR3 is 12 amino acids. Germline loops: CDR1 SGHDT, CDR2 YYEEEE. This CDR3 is CASSPRGYEQFF.

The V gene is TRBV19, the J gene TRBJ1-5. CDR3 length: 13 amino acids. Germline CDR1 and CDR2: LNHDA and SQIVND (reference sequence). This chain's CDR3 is CASDNIWYQPQHF.

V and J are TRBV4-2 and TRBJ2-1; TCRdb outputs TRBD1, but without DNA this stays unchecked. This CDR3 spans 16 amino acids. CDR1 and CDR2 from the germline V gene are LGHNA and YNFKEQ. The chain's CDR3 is CASSQDRDELVNEQFF.

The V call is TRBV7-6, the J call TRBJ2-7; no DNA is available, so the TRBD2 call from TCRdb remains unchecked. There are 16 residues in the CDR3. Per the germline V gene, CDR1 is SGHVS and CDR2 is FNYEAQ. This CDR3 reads CASSLVRGELSYEQYF.

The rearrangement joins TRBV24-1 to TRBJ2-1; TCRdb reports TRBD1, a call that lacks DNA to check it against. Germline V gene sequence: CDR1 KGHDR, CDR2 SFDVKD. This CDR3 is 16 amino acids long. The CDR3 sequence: CATSDRDRGPAGEQFF.

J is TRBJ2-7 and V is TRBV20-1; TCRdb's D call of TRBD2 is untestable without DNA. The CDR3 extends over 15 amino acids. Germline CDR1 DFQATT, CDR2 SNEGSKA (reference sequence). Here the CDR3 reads CSARDGAGPSYEQYF.

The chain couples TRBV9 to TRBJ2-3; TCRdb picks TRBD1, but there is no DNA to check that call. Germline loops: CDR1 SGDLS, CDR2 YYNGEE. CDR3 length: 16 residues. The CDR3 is CASSVDWDTRTDTQYF.

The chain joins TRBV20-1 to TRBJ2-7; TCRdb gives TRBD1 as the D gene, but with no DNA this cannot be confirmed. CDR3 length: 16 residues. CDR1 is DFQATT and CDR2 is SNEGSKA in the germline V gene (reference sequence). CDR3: CSARDLLAGGYYEQYF.

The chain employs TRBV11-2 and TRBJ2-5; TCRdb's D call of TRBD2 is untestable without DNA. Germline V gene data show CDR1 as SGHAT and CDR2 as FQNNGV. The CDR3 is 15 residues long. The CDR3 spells CASSSSGGARETQYF.

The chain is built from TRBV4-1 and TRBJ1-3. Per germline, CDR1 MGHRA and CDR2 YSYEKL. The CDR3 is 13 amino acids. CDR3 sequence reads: CASSQASGNTIYF.

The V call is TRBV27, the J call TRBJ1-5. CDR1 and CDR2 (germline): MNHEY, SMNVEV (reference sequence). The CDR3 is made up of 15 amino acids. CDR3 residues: CASSLLGSSNQPQHF.

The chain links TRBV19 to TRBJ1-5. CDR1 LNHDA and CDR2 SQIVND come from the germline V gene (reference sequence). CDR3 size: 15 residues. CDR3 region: CASSREGTGNQPQHF.

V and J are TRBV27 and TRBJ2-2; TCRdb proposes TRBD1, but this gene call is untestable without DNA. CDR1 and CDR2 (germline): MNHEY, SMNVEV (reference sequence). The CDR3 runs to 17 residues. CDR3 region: CASSLVGWGVSTGELFF.

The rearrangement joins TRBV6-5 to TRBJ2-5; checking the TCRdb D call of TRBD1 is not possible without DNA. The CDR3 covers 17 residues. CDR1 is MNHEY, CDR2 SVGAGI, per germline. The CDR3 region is CASSYSYTGTGGETQYF.

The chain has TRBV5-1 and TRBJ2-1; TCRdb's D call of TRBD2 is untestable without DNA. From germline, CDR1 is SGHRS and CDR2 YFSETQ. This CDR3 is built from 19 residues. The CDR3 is CASSLLLAGGPSSYNEQFF. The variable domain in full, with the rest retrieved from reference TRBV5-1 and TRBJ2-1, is KAGVTQTPRYLIKTRGQQVTLSCSPISGHRSVSWYQQTPGQGLQFLFEYFSETQRNKGNFPGRFSGRQFSNSRSEMNVSTLELGDSALYLCASSLLLAGGPSSYNEQFFGPGTRLTVL.

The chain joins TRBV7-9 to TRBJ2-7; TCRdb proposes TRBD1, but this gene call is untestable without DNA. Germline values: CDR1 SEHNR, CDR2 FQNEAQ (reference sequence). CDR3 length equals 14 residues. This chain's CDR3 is CASTQGVHSYEQYF.

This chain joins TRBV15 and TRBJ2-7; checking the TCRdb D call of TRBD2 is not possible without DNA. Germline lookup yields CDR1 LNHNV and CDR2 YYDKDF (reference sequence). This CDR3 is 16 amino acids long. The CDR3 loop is CATSRDTLAGSHEQYF.

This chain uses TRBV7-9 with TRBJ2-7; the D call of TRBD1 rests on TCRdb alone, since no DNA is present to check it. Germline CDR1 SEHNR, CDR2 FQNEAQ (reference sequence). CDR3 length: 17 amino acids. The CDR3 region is CASSLDARTGSSYEQYF.

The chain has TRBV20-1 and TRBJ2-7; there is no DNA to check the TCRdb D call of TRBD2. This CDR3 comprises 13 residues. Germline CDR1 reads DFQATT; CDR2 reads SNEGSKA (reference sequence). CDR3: CSAHRDSSYEQYF.

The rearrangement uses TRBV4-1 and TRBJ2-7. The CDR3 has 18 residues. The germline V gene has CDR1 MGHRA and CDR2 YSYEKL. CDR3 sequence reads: CASSQLFTTEGPTYEQYF.

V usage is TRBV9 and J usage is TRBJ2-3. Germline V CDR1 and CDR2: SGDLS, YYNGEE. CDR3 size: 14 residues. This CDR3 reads CASSERGRTDTQYF.

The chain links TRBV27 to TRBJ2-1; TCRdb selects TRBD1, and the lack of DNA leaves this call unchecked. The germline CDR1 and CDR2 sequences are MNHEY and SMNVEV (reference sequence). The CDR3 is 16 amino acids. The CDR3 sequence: CASALRASGAYNEQFF.

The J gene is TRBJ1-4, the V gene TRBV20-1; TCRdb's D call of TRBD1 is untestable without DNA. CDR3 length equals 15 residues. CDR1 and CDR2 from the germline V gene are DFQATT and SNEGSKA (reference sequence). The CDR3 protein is CSASKINREGEKLFF.

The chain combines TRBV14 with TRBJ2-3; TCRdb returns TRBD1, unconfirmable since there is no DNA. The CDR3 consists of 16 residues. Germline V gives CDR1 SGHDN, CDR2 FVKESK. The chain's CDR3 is CASSQDWETGTDTQYF.

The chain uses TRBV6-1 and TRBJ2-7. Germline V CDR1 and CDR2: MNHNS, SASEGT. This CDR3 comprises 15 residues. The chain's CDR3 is CASSVRTELSYEQYF.

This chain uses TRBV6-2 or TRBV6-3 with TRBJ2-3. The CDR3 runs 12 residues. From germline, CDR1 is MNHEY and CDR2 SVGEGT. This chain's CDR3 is CAIAKGTDTQYF.

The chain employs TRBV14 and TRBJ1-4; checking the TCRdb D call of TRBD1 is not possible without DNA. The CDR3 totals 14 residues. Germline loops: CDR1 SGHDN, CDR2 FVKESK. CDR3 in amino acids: CASSQAGDREKLFF. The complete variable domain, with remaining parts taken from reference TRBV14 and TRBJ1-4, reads EAGVTQFPSHSVIEKGQTVTLRCDPISGHDNLYWYRRVMGKEIKFLLHFVKESKQDESGMPNNRFLAERTGGTYSTLKVQPAELEDSGVYFCASSQAGDREKLFFGSGTQLSVL.

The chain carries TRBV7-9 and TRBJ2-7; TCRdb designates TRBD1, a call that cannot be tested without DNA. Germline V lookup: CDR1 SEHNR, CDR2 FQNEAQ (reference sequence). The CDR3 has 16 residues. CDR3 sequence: CASSLGGSGQTYEQYF.

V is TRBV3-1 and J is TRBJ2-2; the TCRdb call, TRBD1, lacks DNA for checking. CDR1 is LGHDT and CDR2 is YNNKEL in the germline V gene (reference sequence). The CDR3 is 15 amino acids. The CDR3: CASTSTGTDTGELFF.

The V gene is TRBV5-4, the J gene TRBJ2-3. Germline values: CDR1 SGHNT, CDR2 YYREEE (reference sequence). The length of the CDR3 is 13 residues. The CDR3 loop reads CASMIGGTDTQYF.